This note documents a single T cell receptor beta chain sequence. No antigen is known for it. Total RNA amounts of at least 6 micrograms were extracted per sample. PCR was performed a second time for roughly 7 to 11 cycles using a sample-barcoded 5' primer and a J-beta primer mix. From the 5' RACE reads, TCRdb called clonotypes with MiXCR, one entry per CDR3 protein. The profile shows about 1,400,000 distinct CDR3 sequences, roughly 40% of them singletons. V lost 5 bases to trimming and J lost 8 bases, with 16 bases between them. The CDR3 is 14 amino acids. The sample originates from a study of blood T cells in healthy people across ages. Study in general: With template switching, about one barcoded beta molecule was captured per two T cells.

Study-wide findings and caveats: Age advanced and TCR beta diversity per million T cells fell, roughly linearly.

The chain employs TRBV12-3 or TRBV12-4 and TRBJ2-1, with a possible D match to TRBD2 (7 bases). This clonotype was sampled from a woman aged 18-29 years in good health. Sequencing was done on a sample of blood. The CDR3 DNA sequence: TGTGCCAGCAGTCTGTGGGGGGGCGGCGATGAGCAGTTCTTC. As protein: CASSLWGGGDEQFF.